Shown below are 9 T cell receptor beta chains from a single sample sequenced in a study of cytomegalovirus exposure and HLA in healthy donors. Primers included in the PCR were 60 Vbeta and 13 Jbeta primers. This table comes from immunoSEQ multiplex PCR, and its TCRdb copy is limited to in-frame clones, with some not included. The table includes under 110,000 clones, about two thirds detected once. Material: PBMCs. The receptors come from a boy younger than 18 in good health and CMV-seronegative.

The rearrangement joins TRBV7-2 to TRBJ1-6; TRBD1 is a possible D gene (5 bases). This CDR3 region has 15 residues. V lost 4 bases and J 7 bases, leaving 14 bases between the germline ends. Germline CDR1 SGHTA, CDR2 FQGNSA. CDR3 sequence: CASSSLTVSNSPLHF. CDR3 nucleotides: TGTGCCAGCAGCTCCCTGACAGTAAGCAATTCACCCCTCCACTTT.

This rearrangement joins TRBV6-5 to TRBJ2-3; 7 bases fit TRBD2. The CDR3 totals 16 residues. V lost 2 bases to trimming and J lost 2 bases; unmatched junction nucleotides: 7. Germline-derived CDR1 and CDR2 are MNHEY and SVGAGI. The CDR3, as DNA: TGTGCCAGCAGTTACCGCCCTGGGACTACCACAGATACGCAGTATTTT. Protein product: CASSYRPGTTTDTQYF.

The gene calls are TRBV7-2 and TRBJ1-1; D is unclear. CDR3 length: 13 residues. Germline V CDR1 and CDR2: SGHTA, FQGNSA. Trimming left V 5 bases short and J 7 bases short, with 14 bases between. CDR3 nucleotides: TGTGCCAGCAGCCCCCCATCTTGGAGTGAAGCTTTCTTT. As protein: CASSPPSWSEAFF.

Only one count was recorded for this clone. V and J are TRBV10-1 and TRBJ2-7; 7 bases are shared with TRBD1. Trimming at V came to 4 bases and at J to 1 base, leaving 4 bases not matched to a gene. The CDR3 length is 14 residues. CDR1 and CDR2 from the germline V gene are WNHNN and SYGVQD (reference sequence). The chain's CDR3 is CASSGDRESYEQYF. The CDR3 DNA is TGCGCCAGCAGTGGAGACAGGGAATCCTACGAGCAGTACTTC.

V and J are TRBV29-1 and TRBJ1-2; D not certain. Trimming pared 8 bases from V and 0 bases from J, leaving 10 bases between. The germline gives CDR1 SQVTM, CDR2 ANQGSEA. This CDR3 has 12 residues. CDR3 coding DNA: TGCAGCATATGGGCCACTAACTATGGCTACACCTTC. Its translation is CSIWATNYGYTF.

CDR3 sequence: CASSAEGATEQYF. In DNA, the CDR3 is TGTGCCAGCAGTGCCGAGGGGGCAACCGAGCAGTACTTC. V gene TRBV28 combines with J gene TRBJ2-7; TRBD1 matches at 7 bases. The CDR3 covers 13 residues. The ends lost 5 bases at V and 6 bases at J; junction bases unmatched: 7. CDR1 is MDHEN and CDR2 is SYDVKM in the germline V gene.

The chain carries TRBV6-1 and TRBJ2-7; TRBD2 aligns across 7 bases. Germline-derived CDR1 and CDR2 are MNHNS and SASEGT. Losses at the gene ends were 6 bases for V and 3 bases for J; bases not matched to a gene: 8. This CDR3 is 14 amino acids long. The CDR3 is CASRVSGRFYEQYF. The CDR3 region has the DNA TGTGCCAGCAGGGTTTCCGGGAGGTTCTACGAGCAGTACTTC.

The chain couples TRBV27 to TRBJ1-5; 9 nucleotides line up with TRBD1. The CDR3 is 16 amino acids. J gave up 4 bases and V 2 bases, and 6 bases lay outside the gene matches. Looked up from germline, CDR1 is MNHEY and CDR2 is SMNVEV (reference sequence). The CDR3 reads CASSLTPDRGNQPQHF. The CDR3 DNA follows: TGTGCCAGCAGTTTAACCCCGGACAGGGGTAATCAGCCCCAGCATTTT.

J is TRBJ2-3 and V is TRBV18, with 10 bases lining up with TRBD2. This CDR3 comprises 15 residues. After removal of 0 bases from V and 6 bases from J, the junction contained 3 bases not matched to a gene. Per the germline V gene, CDR1 is KGHSH and CDR2 is LQKENI. CDR3 in DNA: TGTGCCAGCTCACCACCCGAACTAGCGGGGGATACGCAGTATTTT. This codes for CASSPPELAGDTQYF.